This T cell receptor (beta chain) is from a study of response to subunit inactivated influenza vaccine. MiXCR, applied by TCRdb to the RT-PCR reads, yields one record per CDR3 protein. The sample holds roughly 700,000 distinct CDR3 sequences, around 14% seen once. This CDR3 is built from 13 residues. Germline V gives CDR1 SGHTA, CDR2 FQGTGA. J lost 5 bases, V lost 1 base, and 2 bases had no gene match. This clonotype occurred a few times. Its antigen remains unidentified. Study results and limitations: Each seasonal influenza vaccination, the authors suggested, recruits few new T cells.

The material sequenced was PBMCs from blood, taken 11 to 12 days after vaccination. The V call is TRBV7-3, the J call TRBJ2-7; 7 bases are shared with TRBD2. This clonotype was sampled from a man over 45 who received an inactivated influenza vaccine. In nucleotides, the CDR3 is TGTGCCAGCAGCTTAAGGGGGGGTCACGAGCAGTACTTC. It translates to CASSLRGGHEQYF.